These 31 T cell receptor beta chains originate from one sample sequenced in a study of T cell responses to AZD1222 COVID-19 vaccine. Only in-frame clones appear in the TCRdb table, and some are missing; sequencing was by immunoSEQ multiplex PCR. The sample consists of 130,000 to 150,000 clones, just under 95% of them appearing once. This sample comprised peripheral blood, obtained after recovery from COVID-19. The receptors here all came from an adult who had recovered from COVID-19.

This chain connects TRBV11-2 to TRBJ1-6; D unresolved. V was pared by 4 bases and J by 0 bases, with 10 bases between. The CDR3 covers 16 residues. Germline V CDR1 and CDR2: SGHAT, FQNNGV. In DNA form, the CDR3 reads TGTGCCAGCAGCTCCCTTCAGAGCTCCTATAATTCACCCCTCCACTTT. Its protein product is CASSSLQSSYNSPLHF.

The gene calls are TRBV28 and TRBJ2-1, with TRBD2 matching 11 bases. Germline V CDR1 and CDR2: MDHEN, SYDVKM. CDR3 size: 15 residues. Losses at the gene ends were 10 bases for V and 15 bases for J; bases not matched to a gene: 20. The chain's CDR3 is CATSILAGGVTPWFF. The DNA for the CDR3 is TGTGCCACCTCCATTTTAGCGGGAGGGGTTACTCCCTGGTTCTTC.

The chain links TRBV5-5 to TRBJ2-5; no firm D call. CDR1 and CDR2 (germline): SGHKS, YYEKEE (reference sequence). This CDR3 is built from 13 residues. The V gene lost 6 bases and the J gene lost 7 bases, with 16 bases spanning the gap. The CDR3: CASNTAMSSTQYF. CDR3 nucleotides: TGTGCCAGCAATACCGCCATGTCTTCGACCCAGTACTTC.

Concerning this clone: At one end the junction does not follow the germline gene, possibly because of a read error. J is TRBJ2-3 and V is TRBV6-1, with 7 positions matching TRBD2. The CDR3 is 17 amino acids. CDR1 is MNHNS and CDR2 is SASEGT in the germline V gene. The CDR3 is CASSQARGGRGADTQYF. CDR3 in DNA: TGTGCCAGCAGTCAAGCCCGTGGCGGGAGAGGTGCAGATACGCAGTATTTT.

The chain is built from TRBV3-1 (or the pseudogene TRBV3-2) and TRBJ2-5, with unresolved D. This CDR3 is 15 amino acids long. V was cut by 4 bases and J by 0 bases, with 12 bases left in between. Germline V gives CDR1 LGHDT, CDR2 YNNKEL (reference sequence). In DNA form, the CDR3 reads TGTGCCAGCAGCCTATCGACGCTCCACCAAGAGACCCAGTACTTC. Translation: CASSLSTLHQETQYF.

This clone was counted once. This chain connects TRBV5-1 to TRBJ1-3, with D uncertain. This CDR3 is built from 15 residues. Trimming left V 2 bases short and J 0 bases short, with 9 bases between. Germline CDR1 SGHRS, CDR2 YFSETQ. The CDR3: CASSLPRDSGNTIYF. The CDR3 nucleotides read TGCGCCAGCAGCTTACCCCGCGACTCTGGAAACACCATATATTTT.

The rearrangement links TRBV19 to TRBJ1-2; D ambiguous. Germline V gene lookup returns CDR1 LNHDA and CDR2 SQIVND (reference sequence). With 1 base removed from V and 1 base from J, the gap between germline ends came to 10 bases. The CDR3 contains 15 residues. CDR3 loop: CASSIGSKLNYGYTF. The CDR3 nucleotides are TGTGCCAGTAGTATAGGGTCGAAACTTAACTATGGCTACACCTTC.

The chain recombines TRBV7-2 with TRBJ1-1, with 9 positions matching TRBD1. This CDR3 region has 15 residues. Germline CDR1 reads SGHTA; CDR2 reads FQGNSA. J lost 6 bases, V lost 7 bases, and 12 bases had no gene match. Here the CDR3 DNA reads TGTGCCAGCAACGCGAAGACAGGGGGGATCCCTGAAGCTTTCTTT. Its translation: CASNAKTGGIPEAFF.

The chain joins TRBV6-5 to TRBJ1-4; perhaps TRBD1 as D (5 bases). There are 14 residues in the CDR3. Germline V CDR1 and CDR2: MNHEY, SVGAGI. Trimming stripped 10 bases from V and 4 bases from J, with 16 bases between. This chain's CDR3 is CATGDGADNEKLFF. The CDR3 DNA reads TGTGCCACCGGGGACGGGGCCGATAATGAAAAACTGTTTTTT.

The chain uses TRBV6-5 and TRBJ2-1; no clear D. CDR1 and CDR2 from the germline V gene are MNHEY and SVGAGI. The CDR3 is made up of 13 amino acids. V was cut by 8 bases and J by 5 bases, with 13 bases left in between. The CDR3 loop reads CASSVSGNNEQFF. The CDR3 DNA is TGTGCCAGCTCAGTTAGTGGGAACAATGAGCAGTTCTTC.

The chain couples TRBV6-5 to TRBJ2-7; perhaps TRBD2 as D (5 bases). From germline, CDR1 is MNHEY and CDR2 SVGAGI. V lost 6 bases and J 7 bases, leaving 13 bases between the germline ends. This CDR3 has 12 residues. The CDR3 sequence: CASRPRPGEQYF. In nucleotides, the CDR3 is TGTGCCAGCAGGCCGCGGCCGGGAGAGCAGTACTTC.

This rearrangement joins TRBV11-2 to TRBJ1-1; TRBD1 aligns across 7 bases. With 0 bases clipped from V and 6 bases from J, the junction kept 10 bases outside the gene matches. Germline V gives CDR1 SGHAT, CDR2 FQNNGV. The CDR3 extends over 16 amino acids. This CDR3 reads CASSLDSPGRGAEAFF. In DNA form, the CDR3 reads TGTGCCAGCAGCTTAGATTCCCCGGGCAGGGGGGCTGAAGCTTTCTTT. Based on the CDR3 plus reference TRBV11-2 and TRBJ1-1, the full variable domain is EAGVAQSPRYKIIEKRQSVAFWCNPISGHATLYWYQQILGQGPKLLIQFQNNGVVDDSQLPKDRFSAERLKGVDSTLKIQPAKLEDSAVYLCASSLDSPGRGAEAFFGQGTRLTVV.

The chain combines TRBV28 with TRBJ2-7; 12 positions agree with TRBD1. This CDR3 is 14 amino acids long. The ends lost 6 bases at V and 3 bases at J; junction bases unmatched: 3. The germline CDR1 and CDR2 sequences are MDHEN and SYDVKM. The CDR3 spells CASRGTGGSYEQYF. CDR3 bases: TGTGCCAGCAGAGGGACAGGGGGCAGCTACGAGCAGTACTTC.

The CDR3 here is CASNSGRATYEQYF. In DNA form, the CDR3 reads TGTGCCAGCAACAGCGGGAGGGCCACCTACGAGCAGTACTTC. The gene calls are TRBV6-5 and TRBJ2-7; 10 bases line up with TRBD2. The CDR3 runs to 14 residues. Germline V gene lookup returns CDR1 MNHEY and CDR2 SVGAGI. The ends lost 7 bases at V and 2 bases at J; junction bases unmatched: 5.

J is TRBJ1-2 and V is TRBV7-8; possible D gene TRBD1, 5 bases. This CDR3 has 14 residues. V was cut by 5 bases and J by 8 bases, with 18 bases left in between. Germline lookup yields CDR1 SGHVS and CDR2 FQNEAQ. The CDR3 coding sequence is TGTGCCAGCAGCCCGACAGAAACCCCTTTAGGCTACACCTTC. Translated: CASSPTETPLGYTF.

CDR3 DNA sequence: TGTGCCAGCAGCTTAGGCCCCAGGGGATCGAGTGAAAAACTGTTTTTT. Encoded protein: CASSLGPRGSSEKLFF. The chain couples TRBV7-9 to TRBJ1-4, with D possibly matching TRBD1 (6 bases). The CDR3 contains 16 residues. Trimming shortened V by 1 base and J by 7 bases, and 16 bases separated the two germline ends. Germline V gives CDR1 SEHNR, CDR2 FQNEAQ (reference sequence). Combining the CDR3 with reference TRBV7-9 and TRBJ1-4 gives the whole variable domain DTGVSQNPRHKITKRGQNVTFRCDPISEHNRLYWYRQTLGQGPEFLTYFQNEAQLEKSRLLSDRFSAERPKGSFSTLEIQRTEQGDSAMYLCASSLGPRGSSEKLFFGSGTQLSVL.

The table lists this clone with a few counts. The rearrangement joins TRBV3-1 (or the pseudogene TRBV3-2) to TRBJ2-7; 8 bases agree with TRBD1. From germline, CDR1 is LGHDT and CDR2 YNNKEL (reference sequence). CDR3 length equals 17 residues. V dropped 1 base and J dropped 2; count of bases not matched to a gene: 10. CDR3 nucleotide sequence: TGTGCCAGCAGCCAAGGAGGACAGGGAAGAAGGACCTACGAGCAGTACTTC. Translating gives CASSQGGQGRRTYEQYF.

The chain employs TRBV6-6 and TRBJ1-4, with TRBD1 matching over 7 bases. In germline, CDR1 is MNHNY, CDR2 SVGAGI (reference sequence). V lost 0 bases and J lost 6; bases outside the gene matches: 1. This CDR3 spans 14 amino acids. In DNA, the CDR3 is TGTGCCAGCAGTTACTCCAGGGGGTATGAAAAACTGTTTTTT. It translates to CASSYSRGYEKLFF.

This clone was seen a single time. The chain links TRBV2 to TRBJ1-6, with D tentatively TRBD1 (6 bases). The germline V gene has CDR1 SNHLY and CDR2 FYNNEI. This CDR3 region has 17 residues. Trimming left V 4 bases short and J 0 bases short, with 13 bases between. The CDR3 reads CASSGPDSSSYNSPLHF. For the CDR3, the DNA is TGTGCCAGCAGTGGTCCGGACAGCAGCTCCTATAATTCACCCCTCCACTTT.

The chain recombines TRBV7-2 with TRBJ2-7; 13 nucleotides align to TRBD2. CDR3 length equals 16 residues. V trimming: 5 bases; J trimming: 6 bases; junction bases outside the gene matches: 10. Germline V gives CDR1 SGHTA, CDR2 FQGNSA. The CDR3 coding sequence is TGTGCCAGCAGCCGTATCCTTACTAGCGGGAGGGTCGAGCAGTACTTC. The encoded protein is CASSRILTSGRVEQYF.

The chain carries TRBV5-1 and TRBJ1-2; D is possibly TRBD1 (5 bases). The CDR3 runs to 13 residues. V lost 0 bases and J 7 bases, leaving 10 bases between the germline ends. Germline CDR1 SGHRS, CDR2 YFSETQ. In DNA, the CDR3 is TGCGCCAGCAGCTTGGAGGGACGGGCTGGCTACACCTTC. Protein product: CASSLEGRAGYTF.

The table lists this clone with a count of one. V is TRBV20-1 and J is TRBJ2-7; D perhaps matches TRBD1 (5 bases). V was cut by 3 bases and J by 5 bases, with 14 bases left in between. The CDR3 is 13 amino acids. Germline values: CDR1 DFQATT, CDR2 SNEGSKA (reference sequence). The CDR3 is CSASPVSGNEQYF. The CDR3 nucleotides read TGCAGTGCTAGTCCAGTGTCAGGGAACGAGCAGTACTTC.

The chain carries TRBV20-1 and TRBJ1-2, with TRBD1 matching 7 bases. CDR1 is DFQATT and CDR2 is SNEGSKA in the germline V gene (reference sequence). V was pared by 5 bases and J by 6 bases, with 3 bases of the junction left unmatched. This CDR3 is 11 amino acids long. The CDR3 protein is CSARQGHGYTF. The CDR3 DNA reads TGCAGTGCTCGACAGGGCCATGGCTACACCTTC.

The chain combines TRBV29-1 with TRBJ1-2, with 9 bases matching TRBD1. This CDR3 region has 13 residues. Germline trimming cut 4 bases from V and 7 bases from J; bases unmatched to any gene: 7. Germline CDR1 and CDR2: SQVTM and ANQGSEA. The DNA of the CDR3 is TGCAGCGTTGGTCCGGACAGGGGAGGTGGCTACACCTTC. Translation gives CSVGPDRGGGYTF.

The gene calls are TRBV4-1 and TRBJ2-1, with D unclear. V dropped 4 bases and J dropped 0 bases, with 7 bases sitting between them. Germline assignment: CDR1 MGHRA and CDR2 YSYEKL. The CDR3 is 14 residues long. The CDR3 DNA is TGCGCCAGCAGCCCCCCGAGCTCCTACAATGAGCAGTTCTTC. The encoded protein is CASSPPSSYNEQFF.

The sample holds one count of this clone. The J gene is TRBJ2-1, the V gene TRBV7-6, with D unclear. V lost 5 bases to trimming and J lost 2 bases, with 13 bases between them. The CDR3 contains 15 residues. Germline values: CDR1 SGHVS, CDR2 FNYEAQ. The CDR3 loop reads CASSPQGLPYNEQFF. The CDR3 region has the DNA TGTGCCAGCAGCCCCCAAGGGTTACCCTACAATGAGCAGTTCTTC. Full variable domain (missing parts from reference TRBV7-6 and TRBJ2-1): GAGVSQSPRYKVTKRGQDVALRCDPISGHVSLYWYRQALGQGPEFLTYFNYEAQQDKSGLPNDRFSAERPEGSISTLTIQRTEQRDSAMYRCASSPQGLPYNEQFFGPGTRLTVL.

This chain joins TRBV7-3 and TRBJ1-6; 9 bases map to TRBD1. CDR3 length equals 15 residues. Germline V CDR1 and CDR2: SGHTA, FQGTGA. J was trimmed by 7 bases and V by 3 bases; bases with no gene match: 4. The CDR3 DNA follows: TGTGCCAGCAGCTTGGGACAGGGCCGGAATTCACCCCTCCACTTT. As protein: CASSLGQGRNSPLHF.

V is TRBV10-3 and J is TRBJ2-7; TRBD2 matches 7 bases. This CDR3 region has 12 residues. The germline CDR1 and CDR2 sequences are ENHRY and SYGVKD. J was trimmed by 5 bases and V by 5 bases; bases with no gene match: 3. The CDR3 DNA reads as TGTGCCATCAGTTTCCGGGGGGACGAGCAGTACTTC. Its protein product is CAISFRGDEQYF.

This chain uses TRBV13 with TRBJ1-1; possibly TRBD1 for D (5 bases). The CDR3 is made up of 13 amino acids. V shed 4 bases and J shed 10 bases, with 16 bases lying between them. The germline CDR1 and CDR2 sequences are PRHDT and FYEKMQ (reference sequence). The chain's CDR3 is CASSSDSHGRAFF. The CDR3 region has the DNA TGTGCCAGCAGCTCCGACAGCCACGGGCGAGCTTTCTTT. Variable domain in full (rest from reference TRBV13 and TRBJ1-1): AAGVIQSPRHLIKEKRETATLKCYPIPRHDTVYWYQQGPGQDPQFLISFYEKMQSDKGSIPDRFSAQQFSDYHSELNMSSLELGDSALYFCASSSDSHGRAFFGQGTRLTVV.

In the case of this clone: This sample also contains other DNA sequences that code for the same CDR3. The J gene is TRBJ1-5, the V gene TRBV2, with 8 bases fitting TRBD1. This CDR3 is built from 15 residues. Germline assignment: CDR1 SNHLY and CDR2 FYNNEI. The V gene end was trimmed by 4 bases and the J gene end by 2 bases; junction bases not matched to a gene: 4. CDR3 protein: CASSGQGLGNQPQHF. The DNA of the CDR3 is TGTGCCAGCAGTGGACAGGGGCTAGGCAATCAGCCCCAGCATTTT.

Only one count was recorded for this clone. The chain couples TRBV9 to TRBJ1-1, with a possible D match to TRBD1 (5 bases). V was cut by 0 bases and J by 5 bases, with 20 bases left in between. There are 17 residues in the CDR3. Germline CDR1 SGDLS, CDR2 YYNGEE. CDR3 nucleotides: TGTGCCAGCAGCGTAGCTGTTTGGGGGGAGGCAGGGACTGAAGCTTTCTTT. Amino acids: CASSVAVWGEAGTEAFF.